The next 2 T cell receptor beta chains were all read from a single sample in a study of blood T cell repertoires in COVID-19. Libraries were prepared by immunoSEQ multiplex PCR; TCRdb keeps only in-frame clonotypes and omits some of them. Here the sample spans some 120,000 clones, 81% being singletons. The sequenced material came from peripheral blood. These receptors all stem from a human donor in a cohort sampled during active COVID-19.

The CDR3 region has the DNA TGCGCCAGCAGCTTGGCCGGGGGTCCTGACGAGCAGTACTTC. It encodes CASSLAGGPDEQYF. The chain has TRBV5-1 and TRBJ2-7; the D gene is possibly TRBD2 (6 bases). The germline gives CDR1 SGHRS, CDR2 YFSETQ. The CDR3 runs to 14 residues. V lost 0 bases to trimming and J lost 5 bases, with 12 bases between them.

The chain couples TRBV5-5 to TRBJ1-2, with D possibly being TRBD1 (6 bases). Trimming removed 2 bases at V and 2 bases at J, with 16 bases between. Germline CDR1 reads SGHKS; CDR2 reads YYEKEE (reference sequence). The CDR3 runs to 16 residues. CDR3 DNA: TGTGCCAGCAGCTTTTCCCATACCGACAGGAACTATGGCTACACCTTC. This translates into CASSFSHTDRNYGYTF.